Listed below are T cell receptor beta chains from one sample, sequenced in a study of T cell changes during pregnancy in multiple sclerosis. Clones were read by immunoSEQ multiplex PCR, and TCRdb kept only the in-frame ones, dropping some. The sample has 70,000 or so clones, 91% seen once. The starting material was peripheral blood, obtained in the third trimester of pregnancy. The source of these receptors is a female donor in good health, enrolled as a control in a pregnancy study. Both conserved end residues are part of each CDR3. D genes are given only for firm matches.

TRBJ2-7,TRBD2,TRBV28,CASSASPGLAYEQYF,TGTGCCAGCAGTGCCTCCCCGGGACTAGCCTACGAGCAGTACTTC
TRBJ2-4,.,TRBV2,CASSEIPRVAHNIQYF,TGTGCCAGCAGCGAAATACCCAGGGTCGCTCATAACATTCAGTACTTC
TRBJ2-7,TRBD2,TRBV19,CASSLGGGSYEQYF,TGTGCCAGTAGCTTGGGCGGGGGTTCCTACGAGCAGTACTTC
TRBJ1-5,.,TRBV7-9,CASSFAGAMGNQPQHF,TGTGCCAGCAGCTTTGCAGGGGCGATGGGCAATCAGCCCCAGCATTTT
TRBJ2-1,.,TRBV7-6,CASSLGSRFGNEQFF,TGTGCCAGCAGCTTAGGGTCGAGATTCGGCAATGAGCAGTTCTTC
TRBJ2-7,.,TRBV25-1,CASSEIGSSYEQYF,TGTGCCAGCAGTGAAATTGGGAGCTCCTACGAGCAGTACTTC
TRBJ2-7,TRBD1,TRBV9,CASSGGTGPYEQYF,TGTGCCAGCAGCGGCGGGACAGGGCCATACGAGCAGTACTTC
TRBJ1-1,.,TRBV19,CASSMEHRVNTEAFF,TGTGCCAGTAGTATGGAGCACAGGGTGAACACTGAAGCTTTCTTT
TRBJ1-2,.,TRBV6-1,CASSVTDGRGGYTF,TGTGCCAGCAGTGTGACGGACGGACGGGGTGGCTACACCTTC
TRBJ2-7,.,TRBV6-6,CASSPPRGMGYEQYF,TGTGCCAGCAGCCCCCCTAGAGGGATGGGCTACGAGCAGTACTTC